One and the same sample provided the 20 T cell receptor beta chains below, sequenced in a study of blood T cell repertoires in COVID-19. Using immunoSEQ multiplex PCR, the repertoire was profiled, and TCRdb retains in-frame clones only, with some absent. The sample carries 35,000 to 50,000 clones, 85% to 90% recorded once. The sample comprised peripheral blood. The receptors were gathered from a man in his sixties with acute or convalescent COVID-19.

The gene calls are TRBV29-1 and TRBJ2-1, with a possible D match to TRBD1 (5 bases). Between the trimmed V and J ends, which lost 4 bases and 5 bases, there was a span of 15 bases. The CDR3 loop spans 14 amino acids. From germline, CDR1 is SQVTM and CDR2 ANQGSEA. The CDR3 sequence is CSVGGQVADNEQFF. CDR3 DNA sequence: TGCAGCGTTGGGGGCCAGGTTGCGGACAATGAGCAGTTCTTC.

CDR3 bases: TGTGCCAGCTCACCCGCGTCCCCGGGGGAGCAGTACTTC. It specifies CASSPASPGEQYF. This chain joins TRBV18 and TRBJ2-7; maybe TRBD2 (5 bases). The CDR3 has 13 residues. Germline CDR1 KGHSH, CDR2 LQKENI. With 3 bases removed from V and 7 bases from J, the gap between germline ends came to 13 bases.

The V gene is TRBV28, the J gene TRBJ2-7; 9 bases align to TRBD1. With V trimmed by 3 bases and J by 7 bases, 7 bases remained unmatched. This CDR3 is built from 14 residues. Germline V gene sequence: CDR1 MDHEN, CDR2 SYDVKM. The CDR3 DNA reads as TGTGCCAGCAGTTTGTACAGGGGGCAAGATGAGCAGTACTTC. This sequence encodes CASSLYRGQDEQYF. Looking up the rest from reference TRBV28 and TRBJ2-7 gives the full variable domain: DVKVTQSSRYLVKRTGEKVFLECVQDMDHENMFWYRQDPGLGLRLIYFSYDVKMKEKGDIPEGYSVSREKKERFSLILESASTNQTSMYLCASSLYRGQDEQYFGPGTRLTVT.

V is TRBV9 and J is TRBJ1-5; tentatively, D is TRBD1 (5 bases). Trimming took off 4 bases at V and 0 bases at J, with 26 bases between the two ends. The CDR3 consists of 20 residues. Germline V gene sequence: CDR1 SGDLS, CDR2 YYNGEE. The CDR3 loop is CASSRQRGTPGRYSNQPQHF. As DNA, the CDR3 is TGTGCCAGCAGCCGCCAGCGGGGCACCCCGGGGCGGTATAGCAATCAGCCCCAGCATTTT. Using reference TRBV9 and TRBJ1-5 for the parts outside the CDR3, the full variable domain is DSGVTQTPKHLITATGQRVTLRCSPRSGDLSVYWYQQSLDQGLQFLIQYYNGEERAKGNILERFSAQQFPDLHSELNLSSLELGDSALYFCASSRQRGTPGRYSNQPQHFGDGTRLSIL.

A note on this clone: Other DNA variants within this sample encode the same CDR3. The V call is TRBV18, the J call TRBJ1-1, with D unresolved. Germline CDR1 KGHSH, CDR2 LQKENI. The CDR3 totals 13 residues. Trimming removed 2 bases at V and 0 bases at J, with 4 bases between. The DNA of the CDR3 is TGTGCCAGCTCACCAGGGCTGAACACTGAAGCTTTCTTT. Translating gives CASSPGLNTEAFF.

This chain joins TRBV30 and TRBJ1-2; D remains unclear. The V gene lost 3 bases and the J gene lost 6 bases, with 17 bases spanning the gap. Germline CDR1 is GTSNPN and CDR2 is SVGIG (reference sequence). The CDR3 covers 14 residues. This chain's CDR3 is CAWRAAHLVHGYTF. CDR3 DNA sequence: TGTGCCTGGAGAGCGGCTCATCTGGTCCATGGCTACACCTTC.

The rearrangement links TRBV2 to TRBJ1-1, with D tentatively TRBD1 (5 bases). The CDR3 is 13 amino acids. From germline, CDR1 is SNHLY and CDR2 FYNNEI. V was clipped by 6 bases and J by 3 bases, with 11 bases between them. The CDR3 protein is CASSREEDTEAFF. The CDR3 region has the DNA TGTGCCAGCAGCAGGGAAGAGGACACTGAAGCTTTCTTT.

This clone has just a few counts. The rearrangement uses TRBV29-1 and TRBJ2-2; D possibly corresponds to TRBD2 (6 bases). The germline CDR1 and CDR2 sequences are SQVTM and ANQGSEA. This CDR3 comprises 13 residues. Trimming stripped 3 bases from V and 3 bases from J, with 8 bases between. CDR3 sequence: CSVDREDTGELFF. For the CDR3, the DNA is TGCAGCGTTGACAGGGAGGACACCGGGGAGCTGTTTTTT.

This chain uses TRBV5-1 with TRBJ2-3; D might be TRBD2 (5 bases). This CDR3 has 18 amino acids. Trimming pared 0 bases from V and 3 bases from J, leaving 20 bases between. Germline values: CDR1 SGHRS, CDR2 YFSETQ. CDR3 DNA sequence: TGCGCCAGCAGCTTGGAGCCCCCAAAGGCGACGGGAACAGATACGCAGTATTTT. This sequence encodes CASSLEPPKATGTDTQYF.

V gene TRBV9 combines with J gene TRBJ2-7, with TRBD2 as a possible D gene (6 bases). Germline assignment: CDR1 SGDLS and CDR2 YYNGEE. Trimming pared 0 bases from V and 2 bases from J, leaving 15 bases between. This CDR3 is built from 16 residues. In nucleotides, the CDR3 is TGTGCCAGCAGCGTAGGGTGGGGCGGGGATGCCTACGAGCAGTACTTC. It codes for CASSVGWGGDAYEQYF.

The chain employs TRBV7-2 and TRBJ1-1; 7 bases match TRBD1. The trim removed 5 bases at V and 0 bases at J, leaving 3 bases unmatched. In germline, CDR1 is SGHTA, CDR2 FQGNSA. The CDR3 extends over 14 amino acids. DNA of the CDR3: TGTGCCAGCAGCGGGACAGACCTGAACACTGAAGCTTTCTTT. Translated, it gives CASSGTDLNTEAFF.

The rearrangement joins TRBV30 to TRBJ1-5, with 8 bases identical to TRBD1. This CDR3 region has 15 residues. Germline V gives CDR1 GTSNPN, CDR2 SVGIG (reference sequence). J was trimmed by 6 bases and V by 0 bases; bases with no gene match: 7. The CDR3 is CAWSVLQGATQPQHF. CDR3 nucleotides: TGTGCCTGGAGTGTACTCCAGGGGGCTACTCAGCCCCAGCATTTT.

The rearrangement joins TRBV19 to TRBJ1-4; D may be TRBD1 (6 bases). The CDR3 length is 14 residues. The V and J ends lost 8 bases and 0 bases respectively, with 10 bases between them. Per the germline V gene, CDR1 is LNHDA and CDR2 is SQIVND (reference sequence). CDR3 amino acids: CASQDSATNEKLFF. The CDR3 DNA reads TGTGCCAGTCAGGACAGCGCAACTAATGAAAAACTGTTTTTT.

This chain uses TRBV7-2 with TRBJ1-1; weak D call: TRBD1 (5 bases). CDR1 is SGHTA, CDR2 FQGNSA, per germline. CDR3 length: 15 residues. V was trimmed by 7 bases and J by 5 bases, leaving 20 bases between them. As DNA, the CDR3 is TGTGCCAGCATCCTCCAACAAGGTGGGGCGACTGAAGCTTTCTTT. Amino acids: CASILQQGGATEAFF.

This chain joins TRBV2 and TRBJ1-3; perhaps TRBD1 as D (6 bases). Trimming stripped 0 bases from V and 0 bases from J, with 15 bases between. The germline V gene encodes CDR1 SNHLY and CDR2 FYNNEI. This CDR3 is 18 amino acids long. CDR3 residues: CASSEAGAPLRSGNTIYF. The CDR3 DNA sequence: TGTGCCAGCAGTGAAGCGGGGGCTCCCCTCCGCTCTGGAAACACCATATATTTT.

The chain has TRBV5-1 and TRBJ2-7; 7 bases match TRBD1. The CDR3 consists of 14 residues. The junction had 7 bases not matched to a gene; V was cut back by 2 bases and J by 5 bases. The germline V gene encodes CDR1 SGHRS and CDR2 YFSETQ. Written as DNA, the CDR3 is TGCGCCAGCAGCTTACAGGACAGGTCGGACGAGCAGTACTTC. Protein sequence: CASSLQDRSDEQYF.

Written as DNA, the CDR3 is TGTGCCAGCAGCGTAACACTAGCGGGAGGCACCGGGGAGCTGTTTTTT. Protein product: CASSVTLAGGTGELFF. This chain uses TRBV9 with TRBJ2-2; TRBD2 aligns across 12 bases. The V and J ends lost 1 base and 4 bases, in that order; junction bases with no gene match: 2. The CDR3 has 16 residues. Germline V lookup: CDR1 SGDLS, CDR2 YYNGEE. The full variable domain, its missing parts supplied by reference TRBV9 and TRBJ2-2, is DSGVTQTPKHLITATGQRVTLRCSPRSGDLSVYWYQQSLDQGLQFLIQYYNGEERAKGNILERFSAQQFPDLHSELNLSSLELGDSALYFCASSVTLAGGTGELFFGEGSRLTVL.

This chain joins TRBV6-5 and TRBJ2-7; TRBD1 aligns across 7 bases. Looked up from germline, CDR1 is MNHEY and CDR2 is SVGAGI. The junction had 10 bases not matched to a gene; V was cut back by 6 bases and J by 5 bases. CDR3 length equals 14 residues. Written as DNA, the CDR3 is TGTGCCAGCAGACTCGACAGGGTAGCAGACGAGCAGTACTTC. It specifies CASRLDRVADEQYF.

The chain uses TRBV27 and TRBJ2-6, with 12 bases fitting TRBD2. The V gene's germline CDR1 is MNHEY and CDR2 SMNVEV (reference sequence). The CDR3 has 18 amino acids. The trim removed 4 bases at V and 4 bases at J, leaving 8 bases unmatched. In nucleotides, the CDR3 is TGTGCCAGCAGTTCGCTAGCGGGAGGGTATTCGGGGGCCAACGTCCTGACTTTC. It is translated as CASSSLAGGYSGANVLTF.

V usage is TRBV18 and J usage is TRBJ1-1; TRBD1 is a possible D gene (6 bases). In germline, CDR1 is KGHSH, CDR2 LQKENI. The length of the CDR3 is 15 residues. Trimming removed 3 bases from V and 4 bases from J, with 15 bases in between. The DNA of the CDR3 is TGTGCCAGCTCACCGTTTAAGGGGGAAGGCACTGAAGCTTTCTTT. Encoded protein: CASSPFKGEGTEAFF.